This T cell receptor (beta chain) was captured in a study of glioma-infiltrating T cells after dendritic cell vaccination. Germline trimming cut 6 bases from V and 6 bases from J; bases unmatched to any gene: 6. The CDR3 contains 15 residues. The germline CDR1 and CDR2 sequences are MNHNS and SASEGT. Regarding time point: after dendritic cell vaccination, including at tumor progression/relapse. Blood PBMC samples: pre-vaccination, two weeks post third vaccination, and at tumor progression. This clone was counted a few times. The antigen is not known. Findings of the study overall: Survival was not directly related to TCR clonality in these patients. Patients with more pretreatment TILs had longer time to progression and survival.

The repertoire was sequenced with immunoSEQ multiplex PCR; TCRdb's copy has only in-frame clones and lacks some. In the table there are tens of thousands of clones, roughly four fifths of which are singletons. This chain links TRBV6-1 with TRBJ2-7, with TRBD2 identical over 15 bases. The receptor was derived from a human donor with glioblastoma. The sequencing here drew on blood, taken after dendritic cell vaccination. CDR3 in DNA: TGTGCCAGCAGCTCCGGACTAGCGGGGGGGCTCGAGCAGTACTTC. It is translated as CASSSGLAGGLEQYF.